This entry describes one T cell receptor beta chain. These data originate in a study of shared T cell receptors in the human thymus. Clones were read by immunoSEQ multiplex PCR, and TCRdb kept only the in-frame ones, dropping some. Among about 380,000 clones, 95% were seen once, and the ten largest hold 0.02%. V shed 6 bases and J 9 bases; nucleotides not matched to a gene: 7. Germline CDR1 and CDR2: MDHEN and SYDVKM. This CDR3 has 13 residues. Sample: thymocytes. This TCR was sampled from a human donor. The chain recombines TRBV28 with TRBJ2-1; 8 bases are shared with TRBD1. CDR3 sequence (DNA): TGTGCCAGCAGGCTGACAGGGGAGACTGAGCAGTTCTTC. Its protein product is CASRLTGETEQFF.